The entry that follows covers one T cell receptor beta chain sequence. Authors' methods: Nucleated cell number was recorded as an estimate derived from reference gene primer amplification. Libraries were prepared by immunoSEQ multiplex PCR; TCRdb keeps only in-frame clonotypes and omits some of them. The V and J calls and clone size come from that table; D and trimming were worked out from the DNA. This sample carries about 350,000 clones, under 95% of them seen once, and the ten largest clones take roughly 3.3%. These data come from a study of blood T cell repertoires in COVID-19. Looking at the study overall: From T cells, B-cell-depleted T cells, or PBMCs came the material, which was cDNA or gDNA.

CDR1 and CDR2 (germline): SGHDN, FVKESK. The CDR3 is 18 residues long. Between the trimmed V and J ends, which lost 6 bases and 7 bases, there was a span of 28 bases. This chain joins TRBV14 and TRBJ2-1; D perhaps matches TRBD2 (6 bases). The sequence was obtained from a woman younger than 35 who had recovered from COVID-19. The sample taken for sequencing was peripheral blood. CDR3 in amino acids: CASSPRGHLTRMKNEQFF. The CDR3 region has the DNA TGTGCCAGCAGTCCCCGAGGACACCTGACTAGAATGAAGAATGAGCAGTTCTTC.